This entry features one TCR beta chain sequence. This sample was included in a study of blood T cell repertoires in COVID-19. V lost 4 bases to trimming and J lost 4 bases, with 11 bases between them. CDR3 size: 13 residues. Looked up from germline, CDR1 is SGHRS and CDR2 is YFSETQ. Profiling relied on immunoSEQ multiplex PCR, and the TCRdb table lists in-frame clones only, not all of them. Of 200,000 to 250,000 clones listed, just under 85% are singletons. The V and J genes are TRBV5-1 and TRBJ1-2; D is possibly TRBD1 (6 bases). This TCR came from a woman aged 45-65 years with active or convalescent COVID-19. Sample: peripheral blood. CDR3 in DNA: TGCGCCAGCAGCCCGGAGACAGGCTATGGCTACACCTTC. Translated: CASSPETGYGYTF.